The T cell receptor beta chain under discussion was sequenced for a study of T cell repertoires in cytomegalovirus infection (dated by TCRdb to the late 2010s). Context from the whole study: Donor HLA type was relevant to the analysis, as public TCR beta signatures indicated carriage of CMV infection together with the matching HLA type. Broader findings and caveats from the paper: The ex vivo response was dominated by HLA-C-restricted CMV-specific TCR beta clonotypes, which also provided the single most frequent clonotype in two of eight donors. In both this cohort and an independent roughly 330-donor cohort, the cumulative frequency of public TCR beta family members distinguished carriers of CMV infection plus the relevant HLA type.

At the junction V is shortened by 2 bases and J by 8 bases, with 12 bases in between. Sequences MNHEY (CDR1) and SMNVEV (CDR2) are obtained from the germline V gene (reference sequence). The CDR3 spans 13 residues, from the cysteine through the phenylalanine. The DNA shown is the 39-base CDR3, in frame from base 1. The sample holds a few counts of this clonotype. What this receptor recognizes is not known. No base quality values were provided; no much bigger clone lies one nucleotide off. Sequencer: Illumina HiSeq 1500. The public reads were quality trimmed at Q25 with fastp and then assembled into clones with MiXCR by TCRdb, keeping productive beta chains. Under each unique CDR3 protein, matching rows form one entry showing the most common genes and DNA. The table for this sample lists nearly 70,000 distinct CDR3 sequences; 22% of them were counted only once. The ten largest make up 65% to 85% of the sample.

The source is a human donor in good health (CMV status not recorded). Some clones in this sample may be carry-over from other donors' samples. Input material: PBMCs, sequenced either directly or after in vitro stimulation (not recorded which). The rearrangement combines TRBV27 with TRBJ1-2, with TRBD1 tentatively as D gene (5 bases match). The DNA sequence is TGTGCCAGCAGTTTACCAGGTGGGGACGGCTACACCTTC. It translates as CASSLPGGDGYTF.